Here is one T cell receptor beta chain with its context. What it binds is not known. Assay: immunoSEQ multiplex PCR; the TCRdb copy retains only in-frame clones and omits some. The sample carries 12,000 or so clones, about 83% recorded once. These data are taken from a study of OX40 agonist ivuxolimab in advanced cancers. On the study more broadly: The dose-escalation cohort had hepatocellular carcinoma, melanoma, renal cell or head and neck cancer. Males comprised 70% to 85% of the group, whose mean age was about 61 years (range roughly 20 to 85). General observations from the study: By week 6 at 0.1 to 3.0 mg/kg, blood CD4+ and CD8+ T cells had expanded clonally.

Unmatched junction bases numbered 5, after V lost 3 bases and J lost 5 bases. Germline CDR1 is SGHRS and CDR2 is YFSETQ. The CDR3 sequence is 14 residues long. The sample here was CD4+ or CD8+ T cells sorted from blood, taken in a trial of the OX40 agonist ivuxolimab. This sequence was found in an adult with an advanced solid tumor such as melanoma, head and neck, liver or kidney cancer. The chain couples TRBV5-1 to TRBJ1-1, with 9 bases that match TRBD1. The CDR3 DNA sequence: TGCGCCAGCAGCTCCGGACAGGGGAGGACTGAAGCTTTCTTT. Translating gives CASSSGQGRTEAFF.